These T cell receptor beta chains were read from a single sample in a study of shared clonotypes between healthy human individuals. The data were produced by immunoSEQ multiplex PCR, yet TCRdb's version contains in-frame clones alone and is incomplete. The table records about 640,000 clones, less than 80% of them present only once. The sample was memory CD4+ T cells sorted from blood. The receptor set was obtained from a woman in her 30s in good health. Each CDR3 is given with its conserved first and last residue. The D gene is left open where the match is weak. The size of a clone is reported for some rows only, either as once, few or many, or as a class for expanded clones.

>NA|NA|TRBV6-5|TRBJ2-1
CASSYMAGKNNEQFF
TGTGCCAGCAGTTACATGGCGGGGAAGAACAATGAGCAGTTCTTC
>few|NA|TRBV2|TRBJ2-3
CASSDRENTQYF
TGTGCCAGCAGTGACAGGGAAAATACGCAGTATTTT
>NA|TRBD2|TRBV7-2|TRBJ2-7
CASSLTSGRVYEQYF
TGTGCCAGCAGCTTAACTAGCGGGAGGGTGTACGAGCAGTACTTC
>NA|TRBD2|TRBV7-9|TRBJ2-5
CASSAGLAGATQYF
TGTGCCAGCAGCGCGGGACTAGCGGGAGCTACCCAGTACTTC
>few|NA|TRBV4-1|TRBJ1-5
CASSQGDDQPQHF
TGCGCCAGCAGCCAAGGAGATGATCAGCCCCAGCATTTT
>NA|NA|TRBV27|TRBJ2-3
CASGTPSGASTDTQYF
TGTGCCAGCGGCACCCCCAGCGGCGCTAGCACAGATACGCAGTATTTT
>NA|NA|TRBV28|TRBJ1-1
CATLGDPGAFF
TGTGCCACCTTGGGTGACCCGGGAGCTTTCTTT
>NA|TRBD2|TRBV10-2|TRBJ2-5
CASTSGRAGETQYF
TGCGCCAGCACTAGCGGGAGGGCCGGAGAGACCCAGTACTTC
>NA|TRBD1|TRBV7-8|TRBJ1-2
CASSSPRTGDYGYTF
TGTGCCAGCAGCTCCCCTAGGACAGGGGACTATGGCTACACCTTC
>NA|TRBD1|TRBV27|TRBJ1-5
CASGGQFPNQPQHF
TGTGCCAGCGGGGGACAGTTCCCCAATCAGCCCCAGCATTTT
>NA|TRBD2|TRBV19|TRBJ2-5
CASSYSGLAGGETQYF
TGTGCCAGTAGCTACTCGGGACTAGCGGGAGGGGAGACCCAGTACTTC
>once|TRBD1|TRBV28|TRBJ2-7
CASPDRVLSYEQYF
TGTGCCAGCCCGGACAGGGTATTGTCCTACGAGCAGTACTTC
>once|NA|TRBV25-1|TRBJ2-1
CASRSPEGSYNEQFF
TGTGCCAGTAGGTCCCCTGAGGGGTCCTACAATGAGCAGTTCTTC
>NA|NA|TRBV11-1|TRBJ2-1
CASSRPRGGGDEQFF
TGTGCCAGCAGCCGCCCCCGCGGAGGGGGAGATGAGCAGTTCTTC
>once|TRBD1|TRBV18|TRBJ1-2
CASSPIGQASYGYTF
TGTGCCAGCTCACCAATAGGACAGGCTTCCTATGGCTACACCTTC
>NA|NA|TRBV7-6|TRBJ2-2
CASSTGTANTGELFF
TGTGCCAGCAGTACCGGGACGGCGAACACCGGGGAGCTGTTTTTT
>NA|TRBD1|TRBV9|TRBJ1-2
CASSVGWDSAGYTF
TGTGCCAGCAGCGTAGGGTGGGACAGTGCTGGCTACACCTTC
>NA|NA|TRBV21-1|TRBJ2-7
CASSTHFPRSYEQYF
TGTGCCAGCAGCACGCATTTTCCCCGCTCCTACGAGCAGTACTTC
>NA|NA|TRBV6-1|TRBJ1-1
CASSEVTMNTEAFF
TGTGCCAGCAGTGAAGTAACCATGAACACTGAAGCTTTCTTT
>NA|TRBD1|TRBV6-1|TRBJ1-3
CAGRDSSGNTIYF
TGTGCCGGCCGGGACAGCTCTGGAAACACCATATATTTT
>NA|TRBD1|TRBV27|TRBJ1-1
CASSLAGTGNTEAFF
TGTGCCAGCAGTTTAGCCGGGACAGGGAACACTGAAGCTTTCTTT
>NA|NA|TRBV6-1|TRBJ1-1
CASSETVAGTRTEAFF
TGTGCCAGCAGTGAAACGGTCGCAGGGACTCGCACTGAAGCTTTCTTT
>NA|TRBD2|TRBV2|TRBJ2-5
CASGKAGVGAETQYF
TGTGCCAGCGGGAAAGCGGGAGTAGGCGCAGAGACCCAGTACTTC
>once|NA|TRBV5-1|TRBJ2-1
CASSQAERRGGNEQFF
TGCGCCAGCAGTCAGGCAGAGCGGAGAGGGGGCAATGAGCAGTTCTTC
>NA|TRBD2|TRBV30|TRBJ2-5
CAWRTQSGLAGETQYF
TGTGCCTGGAGGACCCAGTCGGGGCTAGCGGGAGAGACCCAGTACTTC
>few|TRBD2|TRBV5-5|TRBJ2-7
CASTYSGTSYEQYF
TGTGCCAGCACGTATAGCGGGACCTCCTACGAGCAGTACTTC
>NA|NA|TRBV4-2|TRBJ2-7
CASSQDTWAGPRTYEQYF
TGTGCCAGCAGCCAAGACACTTGGGCGGGACCCCGAACCTACGAGCAGTACTTC
>once|NA|TRBV30|TRBJ2-1
CAWSLSYNEQFF
TGTGCCTGGTCCCTCTCCTACAATGAGCAGTTCTTC
>NA|NA|TRBV19|TRBJ1-2
CATSNSGEVHGYTF
TGTGCCACCTCGAACAGCGGAGAGGTTCATGGCTACACCTTC
>many|TRBD1|TRBV9|TRBJ1-2
CASSVTGTGGGGYTF
TGTGCCAGCAGCGTAACCGGGACAGGCGGGGGTGGCTACACCTTC
>NA|NA|TRBV6-1|TRBJ2-3
CATGRLSTDTQYF
TGTGCCACAGGGAGACTGAGCACAGATACGCAGTATTTT
>NA|NA|TRBV18|TRBJ1-4
CASSPRDNNEKLFF
TGTGCCAGCTCACCCCGAGACAACAATGAAAAACTGTTTTTT
>few|TRBD2|TRBV5-1|TRBJ2-7
CASSAGLAGGPDEQYF
TGCGCCAGCAGCGCGGGACTAGCGGGAGGGCCCGACGAGCAGTACTTC
>NA|TRBD2|TRBV18|TRBJ2-5
CASSSGGEETQYF
TGTGCCAGCTCGTCGGGAGGGGAAGAGACCCAGTACTTC
>few|NA|TRBV25-1|TRBJ2-7
CASSEAGGTISYEQYF
TGTGCCAGCAGTGAAGCAGGGGGGACGATCTCCTACGAGCAGTACTTC
>NA|NA|TRBV15|TRBJ2-7
CATSRDLWTDKTYEQYF
TGTGCCACCAGCAGAGACTTGTGGACAGACAAAACCTACGAGCAGTACTTC
>many|NA|TRBV7-2|TRBJ2-7
CASSLLEGPYEQYF
TGTGCCAGCAGCTTACTCGAGGGACCATACGAGCAGTACTTC
>NA|NA|TRBV5-1|TRBJ2-1
CASSLDGGPVNEQFF
TGCGCCAGCAGCTTGGATGGGGGACCGGTCAATGAGCAGTTCTTC
>few|NA|TRBV7-2|TRBJ2-7
CASSLTGGGPGFEQYF
TGTGCCAGCAGCCTAACAGGGGGAGGGCCGGGGTTCGAGCAGTACTTC
>NA|TRBD2|TRBV7-2|TRBJ2-7
CASSGAGGFGEQYF
TGTGCCAGCAGCGGAGCGGGAGGGTTCGGCGAGCAGTACTTC